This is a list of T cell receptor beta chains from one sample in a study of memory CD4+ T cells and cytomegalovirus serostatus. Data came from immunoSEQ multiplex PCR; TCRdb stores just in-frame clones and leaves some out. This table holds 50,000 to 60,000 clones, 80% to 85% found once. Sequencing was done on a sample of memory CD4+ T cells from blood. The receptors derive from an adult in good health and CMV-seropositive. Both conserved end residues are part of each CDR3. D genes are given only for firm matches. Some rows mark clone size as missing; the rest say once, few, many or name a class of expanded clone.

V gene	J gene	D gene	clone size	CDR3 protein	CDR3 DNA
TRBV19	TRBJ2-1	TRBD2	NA	CASSTGTSVNNEQFF	TGTGCCAGTAGTACCGGGACTAGCGTAAACAATGAGCAGTTCTTC
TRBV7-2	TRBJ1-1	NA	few	CASSQTPGRNTEAFF	TGTGCCAGCAGTCAAACTCCCGGGAGGAACACTGAAGCTTTCTTT
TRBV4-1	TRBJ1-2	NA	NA	CASSQEGRAVRGYTF	TGCGCCAGCAGCCAAGAGGGGAGGGCGGTCCGTGGCTACACCTTC
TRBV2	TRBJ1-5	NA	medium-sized	CASSVLWAGNQPQHF	TGTGCCAGCAGTGTCTTGTGGGCAGGCAATCAGCCCCAGCATTTT
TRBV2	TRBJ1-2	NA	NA	CASSGHGYGYTF	TGTGCCAGCAGTGGCCATGGCTATGGCTACACCTTC
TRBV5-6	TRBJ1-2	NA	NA	CASSLVHRSNYGYTF	TGTGCCAGCAGCTTGGTTCACAGATCAAACTATGGCTACACCTTC
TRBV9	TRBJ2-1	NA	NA	CASSDQGNEQFF	TGTGCCAGCAGCGACCAGGGCAATGAGCAGTTCTTC
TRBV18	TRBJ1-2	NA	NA	CASSPLRDGYTF	TGTGCCAGCTCACCACTCAGGGACGGCTACACCTTC
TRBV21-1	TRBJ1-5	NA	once	CASSKVSNQPQHF	TGTGCCAGCAGCAAAGTGTCTAATCAGCCCCAGCATTTT
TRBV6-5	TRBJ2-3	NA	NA	CASSYQGSTDTQYF	TGTGCCAGCAGTTATCAGGGGAGCACAGATACGCAGTATTTT
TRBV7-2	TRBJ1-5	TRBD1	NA	CASSLSGQYSNQPQHF	TGTGCCAGCAGCTTATCGGGACAGTATAGCAATCAGCCCCAGCATTTT
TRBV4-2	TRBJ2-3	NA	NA	CASSLEGPTDTQYF	TGTGCCAGCAGCTTGGAGGGACCCACAGATACGCAGTATTTT
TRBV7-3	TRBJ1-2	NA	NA	CASSLLPALTYYGYTF	TGTGCCAGCAGCTTATTACCAGCCTTGACCTACTACGGCTACACCTTC
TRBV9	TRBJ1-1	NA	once	CASSVGERMNTEAFF	TGTGCCAGCAGCGTAGGAGAGAGAATGAACACTGAAGCTTTCTTT
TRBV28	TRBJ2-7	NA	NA	CASSSASESSYEQYF	TGTGCCAGCAGTTCCGCTAGCGAGAGCTCCTACGAGCAGTACTTC
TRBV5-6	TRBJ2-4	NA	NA	CASSLENIQYF	TGTGCCAGCAGCTTGGAAAACATTCAGTACTTC
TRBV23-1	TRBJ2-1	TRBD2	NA	CASTWNPSGGSCEQFF	TGCGCCAGCACTTGGAACCCTAGCGGGGGGTCTTGTGAGCAGTTCTTC
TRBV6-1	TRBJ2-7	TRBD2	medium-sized	CASSEVLAGGSSYEQYF	TGTGCCAGCAGTGAAGTATTAGCGGGAGGGAGCTCCTACGAGCAGTACTTC
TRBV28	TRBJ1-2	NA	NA	CASSKVRSGTPGNYGYTF	TGTGCCAGCAGTAAAGTCCGATCCGGGACACCGGGAAACTATGGCTACACCTTC
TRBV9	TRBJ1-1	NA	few	CASSVGSLGNTEAFF	TGTGCCAGCAGCGTAGGAAGTTTGGGGAACACTGAAGCTTTCTTT
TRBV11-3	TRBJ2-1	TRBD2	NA	CASSLDHREGEQFF	TGTGCCAGCAGCTTAGATCATAGGGAGGGTGAGCAGTTCTTC
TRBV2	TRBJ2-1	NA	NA	CASSEVAGGAYNEQFF	TGTGCCAGCAGTGAAGTGGCCGGGGGTGCCTACAATGAGCAGTTCTTC
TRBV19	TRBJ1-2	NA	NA	CASTTLGGYGYTF	TGTGCCAGTACCACCCTCGGGGGCTATGGCTACACCTTC
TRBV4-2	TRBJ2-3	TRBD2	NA	CASSQGRTSGGRGDTQYF	TGTGCCAGCAGCCAAGGTCGGACTAGCGGGGGCCGGGGAGATACGCAGTATTTT
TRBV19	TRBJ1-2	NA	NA	CASSIADGGHTF	TGTGCCAGTAGTATTGCGGACGGGGGACACACCTTC
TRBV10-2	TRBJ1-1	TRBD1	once	CASSALGQLNTEAFF	TGCGCCAGCAGTGCCTTGGGACAGTTAAACACTGAAGCTTTCTTT
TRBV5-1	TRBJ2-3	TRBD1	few	CASSLVGQGGPSGPNTDTQYF	TGCGCCAGCAGCTTGGTGGGACAGGGGGGCCCGTCGGGGCCTAACACAGATACGCAGTATTTT
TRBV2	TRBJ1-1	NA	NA	CASSELWGRTEAFF	TGTGCCAGCAGTGAACTTTGGGGGAGGACTGAAGCTTTCTTT
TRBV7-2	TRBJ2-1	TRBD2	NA	CASSWAAGANEQFF	TGTGCCAGCAGCTGGGCGGCGGGAGCCAATGAGCAGTTCTTC
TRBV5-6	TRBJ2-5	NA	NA	CASSTSRGGETQYF	TGTGCCAGCAGCACAAGCAGGGGAGGAGAGACCCAGTACTTC
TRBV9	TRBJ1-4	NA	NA	CASSVGHLSATNEKLFF	TGTGCCAGCAGCGTGGGGCACCTATCTGCAACTAATGAAAAACTGTTTTTT
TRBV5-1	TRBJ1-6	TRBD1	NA	CASSLYTGTGRSSPLHF	TGCGCCAGCAGCCTATACACGGGGACAGGGAGATCTTCACCCCTCCACTTT
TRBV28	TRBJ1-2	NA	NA	CASNIYRDNRNYTF	TGTGCCAGCAACATTTACCGGGACAATCGAAACTACACCTTC
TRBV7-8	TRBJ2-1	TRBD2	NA	CASSFGGGKGNEQFF	TGTGCCAGCAGCTTTGGCGGGGGTAAAGGCAATGAGCAGTTCTTC
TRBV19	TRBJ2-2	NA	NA	CASSMDGANTGELFF	TGTGCCAGTAGTATGGATGGGGCGAACACCGGGGAGCTGTTTTTT
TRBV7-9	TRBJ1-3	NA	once	CASSLTRQAGNTIYF	TGTGCCAGCAGCTTAACCCGACAGGCTGGAAACACCATATATTTT
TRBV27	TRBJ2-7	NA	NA	CASSLVQGPPSYEQYF	TGTGCCAGCAGTTTAGTACAGGGCCCACCCTCCTACGAGCAGTACTTC
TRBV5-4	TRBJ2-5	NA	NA	CASSWEPRGGGETQYF	TGTGCCAGCAGCTGGGAGCCGAGGGGGGGCGGAGAGACCCAGTACTTC
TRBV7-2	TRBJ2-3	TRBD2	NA	CASSRQQLAGEGDTQYF	TGTGCCAGCAGCCGCCAACAGTTAGCGGGGGAGGGGGATACGCAGTATTTT
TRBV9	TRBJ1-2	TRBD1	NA	CASSVGGTGRDYGYTF	TGTGCCAGCAGCGTAGGGGGGACAGGGAGGGACTATGGCTACACCTTC
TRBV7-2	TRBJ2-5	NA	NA	CASSSQARETQYF	TGTGCCAGCAGCTCCCAAGCGCGGGAGACCCAGTACTTC